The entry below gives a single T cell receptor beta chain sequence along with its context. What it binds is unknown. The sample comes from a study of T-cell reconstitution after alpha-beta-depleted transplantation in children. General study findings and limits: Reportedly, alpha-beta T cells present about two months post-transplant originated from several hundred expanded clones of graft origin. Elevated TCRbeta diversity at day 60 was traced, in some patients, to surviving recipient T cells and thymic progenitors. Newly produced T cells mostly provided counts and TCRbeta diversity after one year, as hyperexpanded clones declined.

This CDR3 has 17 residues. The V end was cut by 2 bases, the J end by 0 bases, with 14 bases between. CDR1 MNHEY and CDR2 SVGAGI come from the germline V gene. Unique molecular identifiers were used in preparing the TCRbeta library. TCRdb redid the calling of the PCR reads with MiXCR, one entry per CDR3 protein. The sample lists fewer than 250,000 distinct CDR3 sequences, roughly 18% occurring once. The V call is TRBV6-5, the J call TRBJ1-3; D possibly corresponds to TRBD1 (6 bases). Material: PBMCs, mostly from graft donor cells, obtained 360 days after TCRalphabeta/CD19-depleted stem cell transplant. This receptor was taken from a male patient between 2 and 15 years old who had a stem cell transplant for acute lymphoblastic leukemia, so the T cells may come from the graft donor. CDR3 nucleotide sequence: TGTGCCAGCAGTTACGGGGTCCCAGGGGACTCTGGAAACACCATATATTTT. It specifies CASSYGVPGDSGNTIYF.